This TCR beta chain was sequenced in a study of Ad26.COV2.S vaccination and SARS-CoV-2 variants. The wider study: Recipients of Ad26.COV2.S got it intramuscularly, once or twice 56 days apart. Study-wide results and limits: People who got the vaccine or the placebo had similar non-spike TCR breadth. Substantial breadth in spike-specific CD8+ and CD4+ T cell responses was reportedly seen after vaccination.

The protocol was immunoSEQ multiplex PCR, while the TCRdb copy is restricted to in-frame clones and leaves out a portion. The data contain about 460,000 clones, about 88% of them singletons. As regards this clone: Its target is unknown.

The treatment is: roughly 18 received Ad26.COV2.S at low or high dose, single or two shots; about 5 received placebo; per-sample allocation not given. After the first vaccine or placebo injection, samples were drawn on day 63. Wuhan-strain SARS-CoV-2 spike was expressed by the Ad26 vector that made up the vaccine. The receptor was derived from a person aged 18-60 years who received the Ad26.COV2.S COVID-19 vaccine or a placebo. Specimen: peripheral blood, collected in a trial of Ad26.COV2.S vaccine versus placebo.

This CDR3 is CASSQVVVLADNEQFF. The CDR3 bases are TGTGCCAGCAGCCAAGTCGTTGTACTAGCGGACAATGAGCAGTTCTTC. This chain uses TRBV4-2 with TRBJ2-1; 8 nucleotides align to TRBD2. The ends lost 1 base at V and 5 bases at J; junction bases unmatched: 7. Germline CDR1 reads LGHNA; CDR2 reads YNFKEQ. The CDR3 is made up of 16 amino acids.